Sequencing of this TCR beta chain was carried out in a study of regulatory T cells. Study outcomes and limitations: Hydrophobic residues at CDR3 positions 6 and 7 were enriched in conventional CD4+ T cells of CD3G-deficient patients.

As to this clone: Its antigen is unidentified. A junction end diverges from the germline sequence, so it may reflect a read error.

CDR1 and CDR2 from the germline V gene are MNHEY and SMNVEV (reference sequence). This CDR3 comprises 13 residues. The primer mix had 52 TRBV and 13 TRBJ primers. Sequenced by immunoSEQ multiplex PCR; TCRdb stores in-frame clones only, minus some. The sample holds approximately 18,000 clones, 80% to 90% seen once. The receptor's source is a young adult with CD3G deficiency. The rearrangement uses TRBV27 and TRBJ2-3, with D possibly called TRBD1 or TRBD2 (5 bases each). The sample taken for sequencing was conventional CD4+ T cells sorted from blood. The CDR3 is CAGSFRGTGTQYF. The CDR3 DNA sequence: TGTGCCGGCAGTTTTCGAGGGACGGGGACGCAGTATTTT.